This T cell receptor beta chain was observed in a study of blood T cells in healthy people across ages. Germline values: CDR1 MNHEY, CDR2 SVGAGI. CDR3 length: 14 amino acids. Trimming cost V 2 bases and J 7 bases, with 15 bases left between them. The use of a sample-barcoded 5' primer and a J-beta primer mix characterized a second PCR of about 6 to 11 cycles. Via MiXCR, TCRdb re-called the 5' RACE reads, giving one row per CDR3 protein. Here the sample spans some 1.1 million distinct CDR3 sequences, around two fifths being singletons. J is TRBJ2-7 and V is TRBV6-5; weak D call: TRBD2 (6 bases). Sequencing was done on a sample of blood. This clonotype was obtained from a man aged 18 to 30 in good health. CDR3 residues: CASSYVRGDNEQYF. As DNA, the CDR3 is TGTGCCAGCAGTTACGTGCGGGGCGACAATGAGCAGTACTTC.